This T cell receptor beta chain is from a study of T-cell reconstitution after alpha-beta-depleted transplantation in children. Whole-study findings and limits: The study traced high day-60 TCRbeta diversity in some patients to surviving recipient T cells and thymic progenitors. After one year, T-cell counts and TCRbeta diversity mostly came from new T cells. Reported findings indicate that, about two months after transplant, alpha-beta T cells came from several hundred expanded clones, which were derived from non-depleted graft cells.

The V and J ends lost 1 base and 2 bases, in that order; junction bases with no gene match: 3. The CDR3 extends over 16 amino acids. The germline gives CDR1 SGHRS, CDR2 YFSETQ. This clonotype turned up a few times. Its antigen is not known. The authors prepared the TCRbeta library with unique molecular identifiers. TCRdb ran MiXCR on the PCR reads and lists one entry per CDR3 protein. The data hold fewer than 85,000 distinct CDR3 sequences, with 14% observed a single time. This TCR derives from a male patient between 2 and 10 years old who had a stem cell transplant for acute lymphoblastic leukemia, so the T cells may come from the graft donor. The sequenced sample was PBMCs, mostly from graft donor cells, obtained 180 days after TCRalphabeta/CD19-depleted stem cell transplant. This chain joins TRBV5-1 and TRBJ2-5; TRBD2 aligns across 12 bases. The CDR3 coding sequence is TGCGCCAGCAGCTTGCATGGGACTAGCGGGCAAGAGACCCAGTACTTC. It specifies CASSLHGTSGQETQYF.